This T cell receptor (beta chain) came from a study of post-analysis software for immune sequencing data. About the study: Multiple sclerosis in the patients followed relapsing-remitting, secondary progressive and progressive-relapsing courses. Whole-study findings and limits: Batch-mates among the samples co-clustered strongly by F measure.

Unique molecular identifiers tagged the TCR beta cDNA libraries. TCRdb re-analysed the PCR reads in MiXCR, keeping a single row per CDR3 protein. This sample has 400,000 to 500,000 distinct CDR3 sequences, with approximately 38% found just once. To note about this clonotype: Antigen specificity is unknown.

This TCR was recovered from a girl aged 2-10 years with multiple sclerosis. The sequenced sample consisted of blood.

The CDR3 spells CASSLVLAGGTSYEQYF. CDR3 DNA: TGCGCCAGCAGCTTGGTTCTAGCGGGGGGGACCTCCTACGAGCAGTACTTC. The gene calls are TRBV5-1 and TRBJ2-7; 12 nucleotides agree with TRBD2. Germline V gene lookup returns CDR1 SGHRS and CDR2 YFSETQ. V lost 0 bases to trimming and J lost 0 bases; unmatched junction nucleotides: 4. The CDR3 is made up of 17 amino acids.